The 25 T cell receptor beta chains reported below all come from one sample, sequenced in a study of regulatory T cells in long-lasting Graves disease. Time point denoted: newly diagnosed GD, antithyroid drugs for less than 3 months. The TCR library was made from RNA extracted from PBMCs. TCR beta libraries were built with iRepertoire HTBI primers and Arm-PCR of CDR3 regions. TCRdb used MiXCR to reprocess the multiplex PCR reads, holding one entry per CDR3 protein. The table has over 200,000 distinct CDR3 sequences, about 18% seen once. This sample comprised peripheral blood mononuclear cells (PBMCs), obtained at new diagnosis, from a patient treated with antithyroid drugs. All receptors come from a female donor with Graves disease.

This clonotype was counted a few times. A junction end diverges from the germline sequence, so it may reflect a read error. This chain connects TRBV7-8 to TRBJ1-3, with no clear D. CDR1 SGHVS and CDR2 FQNEAQ come from the germline V gene. The CDR3 is made up of 15 amino acids. The CDR3 here is CASSLTSFSGNTTYF. The CDR3 coding sequence is TGTGCCAGCAGCTTGACATCCTTCTCTGGAAACACCACATATTTT.

The V call is TRBV19, the J call TRBJ2-3, with TRBD2 matching over 8 bases. J was trimmed by 7 bases and V by 9 bases; bases with no gene match: 12. Germline-derived CDR1 and CDR2 are LNHDA and SQIVND (reference sequence). This CDR3 has 14 amino acids. CDR3 DNA sequence: TGTGCCAGCACCCCCAGGAGCGGGAGCTATACGCAGTATTTT. This translates into CASTPRSGSYTQYF. The full variable domain, completed using reference TRBV19 and TRBJ2-3, is DGGITQSPKYLFRKEGQNVTLSCEQNLNHDAMYWYRQDPGQGLRLIYYSQIVNDFQKGDIAEGYSVSREKKESFPLTVTSAQKNPTAFYLCASTPRSGSYTQYFGPGTRLTVL.

The table lists this clonotype with many counts. V and J are TRBV18 and TRBJ1-1; unclear D gene. The germline V gene encodes CDR1 KGHSH and CDR2 LQKENI. Trimming stripped 4 bases from V and 1 base from J, with 7 bases between. This CDR3 spans 13 amino acids. CDR3 sequence: CASSQAANTEAFF. CDR3 nucleotides: TGTGCCAGCTCACAGGCAGCGAACACTGAAGCTTTCTTT.

About this clonotype: This clone may be a read error of a much larger clone one base away. The V call is TRBV4-1, the J call TRBJ2-3, with 9 bases aligning to TRBD1. The CDR3 extends over 17 amino acids. CDR1 and CDR2 from the germline V gene are MGHRA and YSYEKL. The CDR3 DNA reads TGCGCCAGCAGCCTCCGTACGGGGGGACAGGGTTTCGACGAGCAGAACTTC. Translated: CASSLRTGGQGFDEQNF.

In this sample, this clonotype turned up many times. The chain has TRBV20-1 and TRBJ2-3; D remains unclear. V was pared by 0 bases and J by 0 bases, with 7 bases between. The CDR3 is 14 residues long. Germline V lookup: CDR1 DFQATT, CDR2 SNEGSKA (reference sequence). In nucleotides, the CDR3 is TGCAGTGCTAGAGACCGGTGGAGCACAGATACGCAGTATTTT. It codes for CSARDRWSTDTQYF.

At least ten counts were recorded for this clonotype. This chain uses TRBV2 with TRBJ1-6; possibly TRBD1 for D (5 bases). Trimming took off 5 bases at V and 2 bases at J, with 10 bases between the two ends. CDR3 length: 15 amino acids. Germline V gene lookup returns CDR1 SNHLY and CDR2 FYNNEI. The CDR3 region is CASSPAGPYNSPLHF. DNA of the CDR3: TGTGCCAGCAGTCCAGCGGGGCCCTATAATTCACCCCTCCACTTT.

The genes are TRBV5-1 and TRBJ2-2, with D possibly TRBD1 on 5 matching bases. The CDR3 contains 15 residues. Trimming left V 1 base short and J 0 bases short, with 7 bases between. Germline-derived CDR1 and CDR2 are SGHRS and YFSETQ. In DNA form, the CDR3 reads TGCGCCAGCAGCTTGTCGACAGCGAACACCGGGGAGCTGTTTTTT. Its protein is CASSLSTANTGELFF.

As for this clonotype: An end of the junction does not agree with germline; a read error may underlie this. The genes are TRBV13 and TRBJ2-1; TRBD2 matches at 10 bases. This CDR3 spans 17 amino acids. The V gene's germline CDR1 is PRHDT and CDR2 FYEKMQ (reference sequence). Written as DNA, the CDR3 is TGTGCCAGCAGCTTAGCTAGCGGGAGAACGCCCTACAATGAGCAGTGCTTC. Residues: CASSLASGRTPYNEQCF.

The V call is TRBV28, the J call TRBJ1-5; 10 bases fit TRBD1. Trimming removed 4 bases from V and 6 bases from J; junction bases left unmatched: 9. Germline V gene data show CDR1 as MDHEN and CDR2 as SYDVKM. The CDR3 runs 16 residues. The CDR3 here is CASSSGVTGGFQPQHF. The CDR3, as DNA: TGTGCCAGCAGTTCGGGAGTGACAGGGGGCTTTCAGCCCCAGCATTTT.

The sample holds many counts of this clonotype. The chain employs TRBV11-2 and TRBJ1-3; no reliable D call. Trimming stripped 2 bases from V and 7 bases from J, with 6 bases between. This CDR3 has 12 residues. The germline V gene has CDR1 SGHAT and CDR2 FQNNGV. The CDR3 coding sequence is TGTGCCAGCAGCTTAAGGTGGAACACCATATATTTT. Translating gives CASSLRWNTIYF.

This clonotype was seen at least ten times. The gene calls are TRBV18 and TRBJ2-1; tentative D call: TRBD2 (5 bases). From germline, CDR1 is KGHSH and CDR2 LQKENI. This CDR3 is built from 14 residues. V was clipped by 4 bases and J by 2 bases, with 9 bases between them. The CDR3 here is CASSREFTYNEQFF. The DNA for the CDR3 is TGTGCCAGCTCACGGGAGTTTACCTACAATGAGCAGTTCTTC.

There are many counts of this clonotype. This chain joins TRBV7-9 and TRBJ1-6, with D possibly TRBD1 on 6 matching bases. Trimming took off 3 bases at V and 5 bases at J, with 17 bases between the two ends. Looked up from germline, CDR1 is SEHNR and CDR2 is FQNEAQ (reference sequence). The CDR3 totals 17 residues. The CDR3 reads CASSFATGRADNSPLHF. The CDR3 nucleotides are TGTGCCAGCAGCTTCGCTACAGGGAGGGCCGATAATTCACCCCTCCACTTT.

This clonotype was counted ten times or more. The CDR3 sequence: CSATPSGRMNEQFF. For the CDR3, the DNA is TGCAGTGCTACCCCTAGCGGGAGAATGAATGAGCAGTTCTTC. V gene TRBV20-1 combines with J gene TRBJ2-1; TRBD2 agrees at 10 bases. Germline CDR1 and CDR2: DFQATT and SNEGSKA (reference sequence). The V gene end was trimmed by 4 bases and the J gene end by 7 bases; junction bases not matched to a gene: 7. The CDR3 is 14 residues long.

The V and J genes are TRBV19 and TRBJ2-2, with TRBD1 matching over 9 bases. This CDR3 contains 16 residues. Unmatched junction bases numbered 4, after V lost 5 bases and J lost 0 bases. The germline V gene encodes CDR1 LNHDA and CDR2 SQIVND (reference sequence). The CDR3 DNA follows: TGTGCCAGTAGTGCGCGGGACAGGGCGAACACCGGGGAGCTGTTTTTT. It encodes CASSARDRANTGELFF.

This clonotype has at least ten counts. The V and J genes are TRBV28 and TRBJ2-7; TRBD1 is a possible D gene (5 bases). Germline-derived CDR1 and CDR2 are MDHEN and SYDVKM. The CDR3 is 12 residues long. The ends were cut back, 6 bases at V and 3 bases at J, with 9 bases in the middle. The CDR3, as DNA: TGTGCCAGCAGCTCGACAGTCTACGAGCAGTACTTC. Amino acids: CASSSTVYEQYF.

This clonotype has a count of ten or more. The chain combines TRBV20-1 with TRBJ2-7, with 7 positions matching TRBD1. Germline assignment: CDR1 DFQATT and CDR2 SNEGSKA (reference sequence). The CDR3 length is 13 residues. V was pared by 5 bases and J by 0 bases, with 4 bases of the junction left unmatched. The CDR3 DNA reads TGCAGTGCTGGGACAGACCCCTCCTACGAGCAGTACTTC. Amino acids: CSAGTDPSYEQYF.

The table lists this clonotype with many counts. The V call is TRBV2, the J call TRBJ1-6; unclear D gene. The CDR3 runs to 14 residues. Trimming pared 7 bases from V and 9 bases from J, leaving 16 bases between. Germline CDR1 reads SNHLY; CDR2 reads FYNNEI. This CDR3 reads CASNMVLRGSPLHF. CDR3 coding DNA: TGTGCCAGCAACATGGTCCTTCGGGGTTCACCCCTCCACTTT.

Regarding this clonotype: A much larger clone is a single base away; this may be a read error. The chain joins TRBV19 to TRBJ1-1, with D uncertain. Germline V gives CDR1 LNHDA, CDR2 SQIVND (reference sequence). This CDR3 spans 11 amino acids. The CDR3 DNA sequence: TGTGCCAGTACTACCTACACTGAAGATTTCTTT. It encodes CASTTYTEDFF.

This clonotype was counted only a few times. The J gene is TRBJ2-4, the V gene TRBV20-1; D might be TRBD1 or TRBD2, each matching 5 bases. Trimming stripped 6 bases from V and 8 bases from J, with 17 bases between. Looked up from germline, CDR1 is DFQATT and CDR2 is SNEGSKA (reference sequence). The CDR3 has 13 amino acids. The CDR3 sequence: CSADETVGDIQYF. As DNA, the CDR3 is TGCAGTGCCGACGAGACAGTGGGGGACATTCAGTACTTC.

This clonotype has a count of ten or more. V and J are TRBV5-1 and TRBJ2-5, with 13 bases lining up with TRBD2. Unmatched junction bases numbered 8, after V lost 6 bases and J lost 3 bases. The CDR3 runs to 16 residues. CDR1 is SGHRS, CDR2 YFSETQ, per germline. In nucleotides, the CDR3 is TGCGCCAGCACCGTACTAGCGGGAGGGCCCGAAGAGACCCAGTACTTC. This encodes CASTVLAGGPEETQYF.

This clonotype was observed at least ten times. V gene TRBV19 combines with J gene TRBJ1-1; TRBD1 matches at 7 bases. The germline gives CDR1 LNHDA, CDR2 SQIVND (reference sequence). V was pared by 3 bases and J by 11 bases, with 9 bases of the junction left unmatched. This CDR3 region has 13 residues. The CDR3 loop reads CASSMVGTDSAFF. The CDR3 DNA reads as TGTGCCAGTAGTATGGTGGGGACAGACTCTGCTTTCTTT.

This clonotype was counted at least ten times. This chain links TRBV30 with TRBJ2-3; 11 bases map to TRBD1. This CDR3 spans 14 amino acids. J gave up 6 bases and V 7 bases, and 9 bases lay outside the gene matches. Germline CDR1 and CDR2: GTSNPN and SVGIG (reference sequence). CDR3 DNA sequence: TGTGCCTCCTCCGGGACAGGGGGGAGGGATACGCAGTATTTT. This encodes CASSGTGGRDTQYF.

This clonotype was counted a few times. J is TRBJ2-1 and V is TRBV20-1, with 10 bases matching TRBD2. This CDR3 contains 16 residues. Germline V gene sequence: CDR1 DFQATT, CDR2 SNEGSKA (reference sequence). V was pared by 5 bases and J by 2 bases, with 9 bases of the junction left unmatched. CDR3 protein: CSAQDGSGRPYNEQFF. CDR3 bases: TGCAGTGCTCAAGACGGTAGCGGGAGGCCCTACAATGAGCAGTTCTTC.

Points on this clonotype: A read error is likely here: a far larger clone is one base away. J is TRBJ2-1 and V is TRBV6-2 or TRBV6-3; no firm D call. CDR1 is MNHEY and CDR2 is SVGEGT in the germline V gene. Trimming removed 5 bases at V and 5 bases at J, with 4 bases between. The CDR3 is 11 residues long. The CDR3 region has the DNA TGTGCCAGCAGTCGGCACAATGAGCAGTTCTTC. Its translation: CASSRHNEQFF.

The rearrangement uses TRBV2 and TRBJ2-7; 11 bases agree with TRBD2. Looked up from germline, CDR1 is SNHLY and CDR2 is FYNNEI. The ends lost 0 bases at V and 2 bases at J; junction bases unmatched: 6. The CDR3 loop spans 17 amino acids. CDR3 DNA: TGTGCCAGCAGTGAAGCGCTTCTAGCGGGAGGAGCCTACGAGCAGTACTTC. It is translated as CASSEALLAGGAYEQYF.